This TCR beta chain originates from a study of post-analysis software for immune sequencing data. This CDR3 has 17 amino acids. Germline V gene lookup returns CDR1 LGHNA and CDR2 YNFKEQ. Study outcomes and limitations: Normalized Chao1 diversity in multiple sclerosis patients fell significantly below that of controls. When patients were compared with controls, four to six TRBV segments were more frequent, TRBV5-6, TRBV5-1 and TRBV20-1 among them. The F measure placed samples prepared in the same batch into strongly shared clusters.

Concerning this clonotype: The antigen remains unidentified. A read error may produce the germline difference seen at one junction end.

Unique molecular identifiers had been added to the TCR beta cDNA libraries. When roughly 0.9 to 10 million T cells were used, they gave a few hundred thousand cDNA molecules. TCRdb itself ran the PCR reads through MiXCR, one entry per CDR3 protein. The sample carries fewer than 850,000 distinct CDR3 sequences, roughly 46% recorded once. This receptor was taken from a girl between 10 and 17 years old with multiple sclerosis. The rearrangement joins TRBV4-2 to TRBJ2-5, with 10 bases fitting TRBD1. The J call may be wrong; the DNA end is better matched by TRBJ2-7. Sequencing was performed on blood. The CDR3, as DNA: TGTGCCGGCAGCCAAGAGGGTTACGGGACAGGGGACCCCGAGCAGTACTTC. This sequence encodes CAGSQEGYGTGDPEQYF.